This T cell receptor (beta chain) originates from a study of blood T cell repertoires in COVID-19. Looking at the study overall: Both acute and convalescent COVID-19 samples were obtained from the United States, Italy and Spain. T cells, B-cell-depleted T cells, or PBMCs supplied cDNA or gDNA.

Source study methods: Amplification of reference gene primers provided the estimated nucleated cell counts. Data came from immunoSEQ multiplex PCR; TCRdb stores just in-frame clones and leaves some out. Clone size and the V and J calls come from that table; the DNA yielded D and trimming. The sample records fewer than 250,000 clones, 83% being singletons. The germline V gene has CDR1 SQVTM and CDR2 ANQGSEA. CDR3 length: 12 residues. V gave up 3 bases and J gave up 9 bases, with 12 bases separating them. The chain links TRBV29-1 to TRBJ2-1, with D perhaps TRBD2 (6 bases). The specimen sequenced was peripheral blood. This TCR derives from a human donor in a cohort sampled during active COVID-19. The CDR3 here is CSVEAAGSEQFF. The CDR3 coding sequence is TGCAGCGTTGAGGCGGCGGGGAGTGAGCAGTTCTTC.